The present T cell receptor (beta chain) was sequenced within a study of T cell responses to AZD1222 COVID-19 vaccine. Study-level findings and limits: Sampled repertoires all dated from after the peak T cell response. Nearly half of spike-specific TCRs reportedly target variant regions that are unmutated in the B.1.351 and B.1.1.7 variants. Females outnumbered males among donors, who were mostly white British; clonal diversity was possibly underestimated.

Points on this clone: No antigen is known for it.

This table comes from immunoSEQ multiplex PCR, and its TCRdb copy is limited to in-frame clones, with some not included. The sample consists of about 120,000 clones, around 90% of them appearing once. The sequence derives from an adult who received the MenACWY meningococcal vaccine as a control. The starting material was peripheral blood, obtained 28 days after the second dose of the MenACWY control vaccine.

The CDR3 loop is CASSTWTGTGELFF. DNA for the CDR3: TGTGCCAGTAGTACCTGGACAGGGACCGGGGAGCTGTTTTTT. This chain uses TRBV19 with TRBJ2-2; 8 bases fit TRBD1. Trimming took 4 bases from V and 5 from J; bases not matched to a gene: 3. The CDR3 runs to 14 residues. From germline, CDR1 is LNHDA and CDR2 SQIVND (reference sequence).